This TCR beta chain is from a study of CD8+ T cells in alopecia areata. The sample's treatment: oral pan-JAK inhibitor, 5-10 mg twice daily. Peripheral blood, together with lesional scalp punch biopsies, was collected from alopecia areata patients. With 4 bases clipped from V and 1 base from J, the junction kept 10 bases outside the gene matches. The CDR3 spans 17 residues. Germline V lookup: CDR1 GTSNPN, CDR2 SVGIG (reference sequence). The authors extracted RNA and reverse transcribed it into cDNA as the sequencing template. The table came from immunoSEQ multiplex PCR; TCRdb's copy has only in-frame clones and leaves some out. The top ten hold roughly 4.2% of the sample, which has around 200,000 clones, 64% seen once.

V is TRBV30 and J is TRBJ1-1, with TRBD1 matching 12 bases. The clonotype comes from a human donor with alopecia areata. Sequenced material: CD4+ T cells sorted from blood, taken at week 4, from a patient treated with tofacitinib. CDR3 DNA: TGTGCCTGGACTACCGGGACAGGGGGCGCTGGGAACACTGAAGCTTTCTTT. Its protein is CAWTTGTGGAGNTEAFF. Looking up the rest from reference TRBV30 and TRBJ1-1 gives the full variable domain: SQTIHQWPATLVQPVGSPLSLECTVEGTSNPNLYWYRQAAGRGLQLLFYSVGIGQISSEVPQNLSASRPQDRQFILSSKKLLLSDSGFYLCAWTTGTGGAGNTEAFFGQGTRLTVV.